The 3 T cell receptor beta chains listed next were all sequenced from one sample in a study of blood T cells in healthy people across ages. It was with a sample-barcoded 5' primer and a J-beta primer mix that a second PCR of roughly 6 to 11 cycles was run. TCRdb re-called the 5' RACE reads with MiXCR, one entry per CDR3 protein. The sample gives over 500,000 distinct CDR3 sequences, about 26% of which show up once; approximately 3.6% is in the top ten. This sample was also put to use in a study of T cells of mothers and their children.

Sequencing was carried out using blood. The source is a boy aged 2 to 10 in good health.

This clonotype was seen at least ten times. This chain joins TRBV6-5 and TRBJ2-7; D is unclear. Germline V gene data show CDR1 as MNHEY and CDR2 as SVGAGI. The CDR3 totals 11 residues. V lost 6 bases and J lost 3, with 6 bases in between. CDR3 sequence (DNA): TGTGCCAGCAGCTCGAACTACGAGCAGTACTTC. Translated, it gives CASSSNYEQYF.

The rearrangement uses TRBV20-1 and TRBJ2-2; a possible D gene is TRBD2 (5 bases). Germline assignment: CDR1 DFQATT and CDR2 SNEGSKA (reference sequence). This CDR3 has 15 residues. V shed 1 base and J shed 5 bases, with 14 bases lying between them. The CDR3 here is CSARGGELATGELFF. The CDR3 DNA sequence: TGCAGTGCTAGAGGGGGAGAGCTTGCTACCGGGGAGCTGTTTTTT.

The chain uses TRBV20-1 and TRBJ2-3; D call uncertain. V was pared by 6 bases and J by 2 bases, with 21 bases between. Germline V gene data show CDR1 as DFQATT and CDR2 as SNEGSKA (reference sequence). The CDR3 spans 16 residues. The DNA for the CDR3 is TGCAGTGCGGACGCGCTTTTAGGCCCGTCCACAGATACGCAGTATTTT. Amino acids: CSADALLGPSTDTQYF.